The 30 T cell receptor beta chains in this list originate from one sample, sequenced in a study of human T cells and chemical hapten exposure (dated by TCRdb to 2020 to 2022). The library was produced with RACE. The sequencer listed for this sample is NextSeq 500. TCRdb reanalyzed the raw reads on its own, using fastp at Q25 for trimming and MiXCR for clone calling, and kept in-frame beta chains. Rows are unified per CDR3 protein, each entry keeping the most common DNA and genes. The sample table lists some 180,000 distinct CDR3 sequences, about 25% of them with a count of one. Jointly, the top ten make up 2% to 2.5% of the sample. The intended sense of this specimen's time point label: patch test 3, about 24 weeks after DPC sensitization. The treatment or condition tag for this specimen amounts to: therapeutic diphenylcyclopropenone sensitization with weekly scalp DPC. This specimen consisted of whole blood, obtained in connection with sensitization to the hapten diphenylcyclopropenone (DPC). These receptors were collected from a woman aged 40 to 55 with alopecia areata. Some clones in this sample may be carry-over from other donors' samples.

V and J are TRBV6-4 and TRBJ2-1; a possible D gene is TRBD1 (6 bases). Germline V gene data show CDR1 as MRHNA and CDR2 as SNTAGT. The CDR3 spans 15 residues. Trimming removed 4 bases at V and 9 bases at J, with 19 bases between. The CDR3 DNA follows: TGTGCCAGCAGTGCAAGGGGGAGCCCCAGGCCTGAGCAGTTCTTC. It specifies CASSARGSPRPEQFF.

Only a few counts were recorded for this clonotype. The chain is built from TRBV7-2 and TRBJ2-3; D remains unclear. This CDR3 has 16 residues. Germline V gives CDR1 SGHTA, CDR2 FQGNSA. V lost 3 bases and J lost 2, with 15 bases in between. The CDR3 loop is CASSFILHDTTDTQYF. The CDR3 DNA follows: TGTGCCAGCAGCTTTATTCTTCATGACACCACAGATACGCAGTATTTT.

The table lists this clonotype with a few counts. The rearrangement uses TRBV6-6 and TRBJ1-5; D gene uncertain. CDR1 is MNHNY, CDR2 SVGAGI, per germline (reference sequence). Trimming took 6 bases from V and 5 from J, leaving 11 bases between them. CDR3 length equals 13 residues. CDR3 sequence (DNA): TGTGCCAGCAGCCTCGATCTTTATCAGCCCCAGCATTTT. Its translation: CASSLDLYQPQHF.

This sequence joins TRBV6-5 and TRBJ2-7, with D possibly matching TRBD2 (5 bases). V lost 6 bases and J lost 3, with 18 bases in between. Germline CDR1 is MNHEY and CDR2 is SVGAGI. The CDR3 totals 15 residues. CDR3 sequence: CASSKGIGLHYEQYF. CDR3 DNA: TGTGCCAGCAGCAAAGGGATAGGACTTCACTACGAGCAGTACTTC.

The chain uses TRBV7-2 and TRBJ1-2, with TRBD1 as a possible D gene (5 bases). The V gene lost 6 bases and the J gene lost 5 bases, with 13 bases spanning the gap. Germline CDR1 reads SGHTA; CDR2 reads FQGNSA. This CDR3 spans 13 amino acids. CDR3 coding DNA: TGTGCCAGCAGTGAGGGGTACGGATATGGCTACACCTTC. Translating gives CASSEGYGYGYTF.

The chain is built from TRBV7-9 and TRBJ1-1; 8 nucleotides line up with TRBD1. The V and J ends lost 2 bases and 5 bases, in that order; junction bases with no gene match: 1. The germline V gene encodes CDR1 SEHNR and CDR2 FQNEAQ (reference sequence). The CDR3 runs 13 residues. CDR3 loop: CASSLNRGTEAFF. The CDR3 DNA reads TGTGCCAGCAGCTTAAACAGGGGGACTGAAGCTTTCTTT.

The genes are TRBV7-2 and TRBJ2-2, with unresolved D. The CDR3 is 15 residues long. The V end was cut by 1 base, the J end by 1 base, with 7 bases between. CDR1 is SGHTA and CDR2 is FQGNSA in the germline V gene. As DNA, the CDR3 is TGTGCCAGCAGCTTAGGAGCTAGGAACACCGGGGAGCTGTTTTTT. Its protein is CASSLGARNTGELFF.

Only a few counts were recorded for this clonotype. The genes are TRBV20-1 and TRBJ1-4; D is perhaps TRBD1 (6 bases). Deletions cut 7 bases from V and 8 bases from J, with 14 bases between. Germline assignment: CDR1 DFQATT and CDR2 SNEGSKA (reference sequence). This CDR3 is 12 amino acids long. The CDR3 DNA is TGCAGTGGCGCAGGGGCGAGCGAAAAACTGTTTTTT. It codes for CSGAGASEKLFF.

This clonotype was seen a few times. V and J are TRBV10-3 and TRBJ2-3; 11 positions agree with TRBD2. The CDR3 is 21 amino acids. CDR1 and CDR2 from the germline V gene are ENHRY and SYGVKD. V shed 0 bases and J 6 bases; nucleotides not matched to a gene: 20. CDR3 nucleotides: TGTGCCATCAGTGAGTCGACGGGTAGCGGGAGGGCCGTCCTCCTTAGGGATACGCAGTATTTT. Translated: CAISESTGSGRAVLLRDTQYF.

This rearrangement joins TRBV12-3 or TRBV12-4 to TRBJ2-7; 12 bases are a match to TRBD2. With 6 bases clipped from V and 2 bases from J, the junction kept 5 bases outside the gene matches. This CDR3 contains 15 residues. In nucleotides, the CDR3 is TGTGCCAGCAGCCCTCTAGCGGGAGGGCCCTACGAGCAGTACTTC. Amino acid sequence: CASSPLAGGPYEQYF.

The CDR3 DNA reads TGTGCCAGCAGCGAGGGGACCCGGACAGGACAACTCACAGATACGCAGTATTTT. Encoded protein: CASSEGTRTGQLTDTQYF. The chain is built from TRBV9 and TRBJ2-3; 7 nucleotides align to TRBD1. The CDR3 sequence is 18 residues long. Germline assignment: CDR1 SGDLS and CDR2 YYNGEE. The junction had 15 bases not matched to a gene; V was cut back by 3 bases and J by 2 bases.

This clonotype was found a few times. The chain recombines TRBV27 with TRBJ1-1; a possible D gene is TRBD1 (5 bases). This CDR3 contains 14 residues. Trimming took off 2 bases at V and 1 base at J, with 8 bases between the two ends. Germline CDR1 and CDR2: MNHEY and SMNVEV (reference sequence). The CDR3 protein is CASSLAGRNTEAFF. The CDR3 nucleotides are TGTGCCAGCAGTTTAGCAGGGAGGAACACTGAAGCTTTCTTT.

V is TRBV7-2 and J is TRBJ2-5; 9 nucleotides line up with TRBD2. V shed 5 bases and J 2 bases; nucleotides not matched to a gene: 9. In germline, CDR1 is SGHTA, CDR2 FQGNSA. This CDR3 has 16 residues. The CDR3 spells CASSPKSSGTQETQYF. The CDR3 region has the DNA TGTGCCAGCAGCCCAAAATCTAGCGGGACGCAAGAGACCCAGTACTTC.

This clonotype was counted once. V gene TRBV6-2 or TRBV6-3 combines with J gene TRBJ2-7, with D perhaps TRBD2 (6 bases). The CDR3 is 16 amino acids. V was pared by 7 bases and J by 0 bases, with 19 bases between. Germline values: CDR1 MNHEY, CDR2 SVGEGT. This chain's CDR3 is CASTPPEGSSSYEQYF. CDR3 bases: TGTGCCAGCACCCCCCCGGAGGGGTCCAGCTCCTACGAGCAGTACTTC.

This clonotype was found a few times. This chain links TRBV9 with TRBJ2-1; 9 nucleotides agree with TRBD2. Germline-derived CDR1 and CDR2 are SGDLS and YYNGEE. Trimming took 4 bases from V and 6 from J; bases not matched to a gene: 8. CDR3 length: 15 amino acids. CDR3 bases: TGTGCCAGCAGCCCGTGGAGTAGCGGGAGCAATGAGCAGTTCTTC. As protein: CASSPWSSGSNEQFF.

The sample holds a few counts of this clonotype. This chain connects TRBV6-6 to TRBJ1-5, with D possibly being TRBD1 (6 bases). This CDR3 is 14 amino acids long. Trimming stripped 5 bases from V and 6 bases from J, with 14 bases between. The germline CDR1 and CDR2 sequences are MNHNY and SVGAGI (reference sequence). The chain's CDR3 is CASSLQGWGQPQHF. In DNA, the CDR3 is TGTGCCAGCAGTCTACAGGGTTGGGGTCAGCCCCAGCATTTT.

This clonotype appeared a few times. The chain couples TRBV5-1 to TRBJ2-1; 12 bases are shared with TRBD1. CDR1 and CDR2 from the germline V gene are SGHRS and YFSETQ. This CDR3 is 15 amino acids long. Trimming cost V 0 bases and J 8 bases; bases outside gene matches: 3. The CDR3 DNA reads TGCGCCAGCAGCTTGGCAGGGACAGGGGGCCATGAGCAGTTCTTC. Translation gives CASSLAGTGGHEQFF. Supplemented by reference TRBV5-1 and TRBJ2-1, the full variable domain reads KAGVTQTPRYLIKTRGQQVTLSCSPISGHRSVSWYQQTPGQGLQFLFEYFSETQRNKGNFPGRFSGRQFSNSRSEMNVSTLELGDSALYLCASSLAGTGGHEQFFGPGTRLTVL.

V gene TRBV7-3 combines with J gene TRBJ2-3; tentatively, D is TRBD1 or TRBD2 (5 bases each). Germline V lookup: CDR1 SGHTA, CDR2 FQGTGA. V shed 5 bases and J shed 5 bases, with 11 bases lying between them. This CDR3 region has 13 residues. In DNA, the CDR3 is TGTGCCAGCAGCCCCGGGGCGCGAGATACGCAGTATTTT. Encoded protein: CASSPGARDTQYF. Filled out from reference TRBV7-3 and TRBJ2-3, the complete variable domain reads GAGVSQTPSNKVTEKGKYVELRCDPISGHTALYWYRQSLGQGPEFLIYFQGTGAADDSGLPNDRFFAVRPEGSVSTLKIQRTERGDSAVYLCASSPGARDTQYFGPGTRLTVL.

This clonotype was counted only a few times. The chain links TRBV20-1 to TRBJ2-1; D unclear. Trimming pared 7 bases from V and 6 bases from J, leaving 16 bases between. The germline CDR1 and CDR2 sequences are DFQATT and SNEGSKA (reference sequence). The length of the CDR3 is 13 residues. For the CDR3, the DNA is TGCAGTGTTACCAGGACGGTTTCCAATGAGCAGTTCTTC. It codes for CSVTRTVSNEQFF.

The chain has TRBV3-1 and TRBJ1-4, with D uncertain. Deletions cut 2 bases from V and 0 bases from J, with 7 bases between. This CDR3 is 15 amino acids long. CDR1 and CDR2 (germline): LGHDT, YNNKEL (reference sequence). The CDR3 is CASSQSGATNEKLFF. CDR3 DNA sequence: TGTGCCAGCAGCCAATCAGGTGCAACTAATGAAAAACTGTTTTTT.

This clonotype has just a few counts. The V gene is TRBV20-1, the J gene TRBJ2-5; 7 bases agree with TRBD1. Germline V gives CDR1 DFQATT, CDR2 SNEGSKA (reference sequence). Trimming took 3 bases from V and 5 from J; bases not matched to a gene: 9. This CDR3 region has 14 residues. CDR3 sequence (DNA): TGCAGTGCTAGTAGACAGGGAATTCAGGAGACCCAGTACTTC. Translating gives CSASRQGIQETQYF.

This rearrangement joins TRBV7-9 to TRBJ2-1; D gene unclear. This CDR3 has 15 amino acids. V was clipped by 2 bases and J by 2 bases, with 10 bases between them. Germline assignment: CDR1 SEHNR and CDR2 FQNEAQ (reference sequence). CDR3 amino acids: CASSLPNSPYNEQFF. CDR3 sequence (DNA): TGTGCCAGCAGCTTACCCAACAGCCCCTACAATGAGCAGTTCTTC. Full variable domain (missing parts from reference TRBV7-9 and TRBJ2-1): DTGVSQNPRHKITKRGQNVTFRCDPISEHNRLYWYRQTLGQGPEFLTYFQNEAQLEKSRLLSDRFSAERPKGSFSTLEIQRTEQGDSAMYLCASSLPNSPYNEQFFGPGTRLTVL.

This clonotype has only a few counts. The gene calls are TRBV6-2 or TRBV6-3 and TRBJ2-7; the D gene is possibly TRBD2 (5 bases). The CDR3 consists of 16 residues. Germline lookup yields CDR1 MNHEY and CDR2 SVGEGT. V dropped 6 bases and J dropped 4 bases, with 22 bases sitting between them. Here the CDR3 reads CASRNRGGDYLYEQYF. The CDR3 DNA reads TGTGCCAGCAGGAACCGCGGCGGAGACTACCTATACGAGCAGTACTTC.

This chain joins TRBV7-9 and TRBJ2-5; D might be TRBD2 (5 bases). The V gene's germline CDR1 is SEHNR and CDR2 FQNEAQ (reference sequence). Trimming removed 1 base from V and 2 bases from J, with 11 bases in between. This CDR3 is built from 15 residues. CDR3 residues: CASSLDGGPQETQYF. The CDR3 region has the DNA TGTGCCAGCAGCTTAGACGGCGGGCCTCAAGAGACCCAGTACTTC.

V usage is TRBV10-3 and J usage is TRBJ2-2, with TRBD2 matching 8 bases. The CDR3 is 16 residues long. J gave up 7 bases and V 5 bases, and 12 bases lay outside the gene matches. Germline V gene lookup returns CDR1 ENHRY and CDR2 SYGVKD. In DNA form, the CDR3 reads TGTGCCATCAGTAAGCATGAAGCGGGAGCCGGCGGGGAGCTGTTTTTT. Its protein is CAISKHEAGAGGELFF.

The chain joins TRBV29-1 to TRBJ1-2; D possibly corresponds to TRBD1 (5 bases). The germline V and J ends were trimmed by 5 bases and 4 bases, with 14 bases remaining between them. CDR3 length equals 13 residues. CDR1 is SQVTM, CDR2 ANQGSEA, per germline. The CDR3 loop reads CSVRRQSGYGYTF. CDR3 DNA: TGCAGCGTTCGAAGACAGTCGGGCTATGGCTACACCTTC.

The chain couples TRBV28 to TRBJ2-7, with 7 bases fitting TRBD1. The CDR3 spans 14 residues. Trimming took 7 bases from V and 6 from J; bases not matched to a gene: 12. Per germline, CDR1 MDHEN and CDR2 SYDVKM. The CDR3 loop is CASTLRTGPIEQYF. DNA for the CDR3: TGTGCCAGCACTCTAAGGACAGGTCCAATCGAGCAGTACTTC.

This clonotype occurred a few times. This chain uses TRBV9 with TRBJ2-1, with a weak D call TRBD1 (6 bases). This CDR3 has 11 amino acids. CDR1 and CDR2 from the germline V gene are SGDLS and YYNGEE. V lost 8 bases and J lost 10, with 13 bases in between. CDR3 amino acids: CASSRDIEQFF. For the CDR3, the DNA is TGTGCCAGTAGCCGGGACATCGAGCAGTTCTTC.

J is TRBJ2-5 and V is TRBV5-1, with 7 bases that match TRBD2. V shed 5 bases and J 2 bases; nucleotides not matched to a gene: 9. The germline gives CDR1 SGHRS, CDR2 YFSETQ. This CDR3 comprises 15 residues. The CDR3 DNA reads TGCGCCAGCAGGGAGGGAGGGTTGGATCAAGAGACCCAGTACTTC. Its protein product is CASREGGLDQETQYF.

CDR3 amino acids: CASSQASGASTDTQYF. The CDR3 DNA is TGTGCCAGCAGCCAAGCTAGCGGGGCTAGCACAGATACGCAGTATTTT. The rearrangement links TRBV4-2 to TRBJ2-3, with 9 bases identical to TRBD2. The CDR3 covers 16 residues. Germline CDR1 and CDR2: LGHNA and YNFKEQ. The V segment lost 1 base and the J segment 0 bases; nucleotides outside the gene matches: 2.